The rows below give T cell receptor beta chains drawn from one sample of a study of HIV-infected patients and healthy controls. TCRdb ran MiXCR on the 5' RACE reads and lists one entry per CDR3 protein. The sample yields about 19,000 distinct CDR3 sequences, 7.5% to 9% seen once. The material sequenced was blood. Receptor source: an adult in good health. Each CDR3 is given with its conserved first and last residue. The D gene is left open where the match is weak. Size is stated for part of the rows, as once, few or many counts, or as a class when the clone is expanded.

.	16	TRBV4-2	TRBJ2-7	few	CASSQSDSPSSYEQYF	TGTGCCAGCAGCCAGTCGGACTCCCCAAGTTCCTACGAGCAGTACTTC
.	13	TRBV20-1	TRBJ2-2	medium-sized	CSARTGNTGELFF	TGCAGTGCTAGGACAGGGAACACCGGGGAGCTGTTTTTT
.	12	TRBV6-6	TRBJ2-2	medium-sized	CASSYGVGELFF	TGTGCCAGCAGTTACGGGGTCGGGGAGCTGTTTTTT
TRBD2	16	TRBV5-4	TRBJ2-1	few	CASSLGGLAGYNEQFF	TGTGCCAGCAGCCTCGGAGGACTAGCGGGTTACAATGAGCAGTTCTTC
.	12	TRBV28	TRBJ1-1	many	CASKISRGEAFF	TGTGCCAGCAAAATATCCCGAGGTGAAGCTTTCTTT
TRBD2	20	TRBV7-2	TRBJ2-2	many	CASSPPGSGGALLNTGELFF	TGTGCCAGCAGCCCCCCTGGTAGCGGGGGGGCCTTGTTGAACACCGGGGAGCTGTTTTTT
TRBD1	15	TRBV18	TRBJ1-5	many	CASSARTGENQPQHF	TGTGCCAGCTCGGCTAGGACAGGAGAGAATCAGCCCCAGCATTTT
.	14	TRBV28	TRBJ2-3	many	CASSLMLFIHTQYF	TGTGCCAGCAGTTTAATGCTCTTTATTCATACGCAGTATTTT
.	16	TRBV2	TRBJ2-7	.	CASIRDAQVLTYEQYF	TGTGCCAGCATCAGGGATGCCCAGGTCCTTACCTACGAGCAGTACTTC
.	14	TRBV12-3/TRBV12-4	TRBJ1-1	many	CASSFEGTNTEAFF	TGTGCCAGCAGTTTCGAGGGAACGAACACTGAAGCTTTCTTT
.	13	TRBV27	TRBJ2-7	many	CASSYSSRSEQYF	TGTGCCAGCAGTTATTCTAGCCGCTCGGAGCAGTACTTC
.	12	TRBV28	TRBJ1-6	.	CASSLVLSPLHF	TGTGCCAGCAGTTTAGTCTTGTCACCCCTCCACTTT
.	14	TRBV27	TRBJ1-2	few	CASRSHGAPYGYTF	TGTGCCAGCAGGTCCCACGGGGCTCCCTATGGCTACACCTTC
TRBD1	17	TRBV19	TRBJ2-4	medium-sized	CASSPRTGGLAKNIQYF	TGTGCCAGTAGTCCGAGGACAGGAGGTCTAGCCAAAAACATTCAGTACTTC
.	13	TRBV29-1	TRBJ1-1	many	CSVEEGAGSEAFF	TGCAGCGTTGAAGAGGGGGCAGGCTCTGAAGCTTTCTTT
TRBD1	14	TRBV12-3/TRBV12-4	TRBJ2-5	medium-sized	CASSTDRVQETQYF	TGTGCCAGCAGCACTGACAGGGTACAAGAGACCCAGTACTTC